Given below is one TCR beta chain in context. Other DNA sequences of this sample code for an identical CDR3. This specimen comes from a study of blood T cell repertoires in COVID-19. Profiled with immunoSEQ multiplex PCR; TCRdb holds only in-frame clones, not every one. Of around 180,000 clones listed, about four fifths are singletons. V dropped 5 bases and J dropped 6 bases, with 19 bases sitting between them. The CDR3 totals 15 residues. From germline, CDR1 is MNHEY and CDR2 SVGAGI. The rearrangement joins TRBV6-5 to TRBJ1-2; TRBD1 might be the D (5 bases). The receptor was isolated from a man between 65 and 79 years old with active or convalescent COVID-19. Sequencing input: peripheral blood. DNA of the CDR3: TGTGCCAGCAGTCGGACTTTGGGGGGGGAGGATGGCTACACCTTC. Translation gives CASSRTLGGEDGYTF.